This is a list of T cell receptor beta chains from one sample in a study of beta chain features in type 1 diabetes. The data were produced by immunoSEQ multiplex PCR, yet TCRdb's version contains in-frame clones alone and is incomplete. Of approximately 250,000 clones in the sample, over 12% were seen once. The sequenced sample consisted of naive CD4+ T cells from blood. The receptors stem from a middle-aged woman in good health. Each CDR3 is given with its conserved first and last residue. D genes are given only for firm matches. Only part of the rows carry a size: once, few, many, or a class if the clone is expanded.

>TRBD1|TRBV29-1|.|TRBJ1-1
TGCAGCGTTGAAAGGGCTACAGGGGATATAGAAGCTTTCTTT
CSVERATGDIEAFF
>.|TRBV2|.|TRBJ1-2
TGTGCCAGCAGTTCTGGGGCGACCGGCTACACCTTC
CASSSGATGYTF
>.|TRBV5-1|.|TRBJ1-6
TGCGCCAGCAGTGCCACGGACAATAAAGGACCCCTCCACTTT
CASSATDNKGPLHF
>.|TRBV6-6|few|TRBJ2-5
TGTGCCAGCAGTTACTCCAGCAGGGGGGAGGAGACCCAGTACTTC
CASSYSSRGEETQYF
>TRBD1|TRBV5-1|few|TRBJ1-6
TGCGCCAGCAGCTTGGGGGGACAGAATTCACCCCTCCACTTT
CASSLGGQNSPLHF
>.|TRBV9|.|TRBJ1-1
TGTGCCAGCAAGAGGGGTCAGGAGGGCACTGAAGCTTTCTTT
CASKRGQEGTEAFF
>TRBD2|TRBV5-1|.|TRBJ2-5
TGCGCCAGCAGCCAGGGACTAGCGGAGCAAGAGACCCAGTACTTC
CASSQGLAEQETQYF
>.|TRBV5-1|.|TRBJ1-6
TGCGCCAGCAGCCCAAGGAGGGTAGGGAATAATTCACCCCTCCACTTT
CASSPRRVGNNSPLHF
>TRBD1|TRBV5-1|.|TRBJ2-5
TGCGCCAGCAGCCCGGGACAGTTGGAGACCCAGTACTTC
CASSPGQLETQYF
>TRBD1|TRBV7-9|.|TRBJ1-2
TGTGCCAGCAGCTTCCCCAGGGGGCTTGACTATGGCTACACCTTC
CASSFPRGLDYGYTF
>TRBD1|TRBV19|.|TRBJ2-7
TGTGCCAGTAGTATTACAGGGGAATCATACGAGCAGTACTTC
CASSITGESYEQYF
>.|TRBV7-8|.|TRBJ1-3
TGTGCCAGCAGCTTAGCGCCTAGGGGCCCCTCTGGAAACACCATATATTTT
CASSLAPRGPSGNTIYF
>TRBD1|TRBV18|.|TRBJ1-2
TGTGCCAGCTCACCCGAACCGGGACAGGGAAGATATGGCTACACCTTC
CASSPEPGQGRYGYTF
>.|TRBV5-1|.|TRBJ1-6
TGCGCCAGCAGCTTGGCCGGGTCGGATTTCTCACCCCTCCACTTT
CASSLAGSDFSPLHF
>.|TRBV28|.|TRBJ1-5
TGTGCCAGCAGTTTACGGACAGTAAGAAATCAGCCCCAGCATTTT
CASSLRTVRNQPQHF
>.|TRBV29-1|few|TRBJ1-1
TGCAGCTCCCGGACAGCCACAAACACTGAAGCTTTCTTT
CSSRTATNTEAFF
>TRBD1|TRBV6-6|few|TRBJ1-6
TGTGCCAGCAGTTCAGGGGGCTCCTATAATTCACCCCTCCACTTT
CASSSGGSYNSPLHF
>TRBD2|TRBV7-2|.|TRBJ2-1
TGTGCCAGCAGCTTAACGGGGGGGGCCCATGAGCAGTTCTTC
CASSLTGGAHEQFF
>.|TRBV2|.|TRBJ2-7
TGTGCCAGCAGTTCCAGGGTGTTCCCCTACGAGCAGTACTTC
CASSSRVFPYEQYF
>.|TRBV27|few|TRBJ2-7
TGTGCCAGCAGCTTCGACCCCAGACAACGCCCGATCTACGAGCAGTACTTC
CASSFDPRQRPIYEQYF
>TRBD1|TRBV6-4|.|TRBJ2-2
TGTGCCAGCAGCCGAACGGCGGGACAGGGGGTAAACACCGGGGAGCTGTTTTTT
CASSRTAGQGVNTGELFF
>.|TRBV19|few|TRBJ2-2
TGTGCCAGTAGTAGACAGAAGACCGGGGAGCTGTTTTTT
CASSRQKTGELFF
>.|TRBV5-4|.|TRBJ2-7
TGTGCCAGCAGCTTAAGGGGGGGAAACTCCTACGAGCAGTACTTC
CASSLRGGNSYEQYF
>TRBD2|TRBV5-4|.|TRBJ2-3
TGTGCCAGCAGCCGACCGACTAGCGGGGGGGCAGATACGCAGTATTTT
CASSRPTSGGADTQYF
>.|TRBV7-9|.|TRBJ1-5
TGTGCCAGCAGCCGGGGGGGGGTTAGCAATCAGCCCCAGCATTTT
CASSRGGVSNQPQHF
>.|TRBV6-1|few|TRBJ2-6
TGTGCCAGCTCCGCGATCTCTGGGGCCAACGTCCTGACTTTC
CASSAISGANVLTF
>.|TRBV29-1|few|TRBJ1-6
TGCAGCGTGGCCTGGGCAGGGGTTAATTCACCCCTCCACTTT
CSVAWAGVNSPLHF
>TRBD1|TRBV5-4|few|TRBJ1-1
TGTGCCAGCAGCCTGCCCAGAGGGGGCATGAACACTGAAGCTTTCTTT
CASSLPRGGMNTEAFF
>.|TRBV5-1|.|TRBJ2-5
TGCGCCAGCACCACTACAGGGCAAGAGACCCAGTACTTC
CASTTTGQETQYF
>.|TRBV9|.|TRBJ1-1
TGTGCCAGCAGCGTAGACGAGGGCTGGACCTTTACTGAAGCTTTCTTT
CASSVDEGWTFTEAFF
>.|TRBV2|.|TRBJ1-1
TGTGCCAGCATAAGATCTGGGCTTGGGAACACTGAAGCTTTCTTT
CASIRSGLGNTEAFF
>.|TRBV7-2|few|TRBJ2-7
TGTGCCAGCAGCTTAGGGTTGGGGGGGCAGTACTTC
CASSLGLGGQYF
>TRBD1|TRBV6-5|.|TRBJ1-1
TGTGCCAGCAGTTCCCTCCGGACAGGGAACACTGAAGCTTTCTTT
CASSSLRTGNTEAFF
>.|TRBV1|.|TRBJ1-1
TGCACCAGCACACCACCAGGGGGCCTCTCCATGAACACTGAAGCTTTCTTT
CTSTPPGGLSMNTEAFF
>.|TRBV5-1|few|TRBJ2-7
TGCGCCAGCAGTTTTGGACCCACAGGGAACTCCTACGAGCAGTACTTC
CASSFGPTGNSYEQYF
>TRBD1|TRBV27|.|TRBJ1-2
TGTGCCAGCAGTTTTACAGGGGGCTGGGGTGGCTACACCTTC
CASSFTGGWGGYTF
>.|TRBV2|.|TRBJ2-7
TGTGCCAGCCGATTAGACAGGACGAGCTCCTACGAGCAGTACTTC
CASRLDRTSSYEQYF
>TRBD1|TRBV7-8|.|TRBJ2-7
TGTGCCAGCAGCTTCGGACAGGGATCCTACGAGCAGTACTTC
CASSFGQGSYEQYF
>.|TRBV25-1|.|TRBJ1-2
TGTGCCAGCAGTGATAAAGGGTTGGGGGCTCGATATGGCTACACCTTC
CASSDKGLGARYGYTF
>.|TRBV2|few|TRBJ1-4
TGTGCCAGCAGTGAAGCGGTTTTCTCCGGGAGAGGTGAAAAACTGTTTTTT
CASSEAVFSGRGEKLFF
>TRBD1|TRBV18|few|TRBJ2-3
TGTGCCAGCTCACGGGGACAGCCGGAGACGCAGTATTTT
CASSRGQPETQYF
>TRBD2|TRBV13|few|TRBJ2-7
TGTGCCAGCAGGACGGGACTAGGTTTCTACGAGCAGTACTTC
CASRTGLGFYEQYF
>.|TRBV5-6|.|TRBJ1-5
TGTGCCAGCAGCTCCCTAGGACGGACAACACAACCAAATCAGCCCCAGCATTTT
CASSSLGRTTQPNQPQHF
>TRBD1|TRBV9|few|TRBJ2-3
TGTGCCAGCAGCCCTAAGTGGGACAGGGTCTGGAGCACAGATACGCAGTATTTT
CASSPKWDRVWSTDTQYF
>TRBD1|TRBV28|few|TRBJ2-7
TGTGCCAGCAGTGGAGCGAGGGGGCGTACCTACGAGCAGTACTTC
CASSGARGRTYEQYF
>.|TRBV7-2|.|TRBJ1-6
TGTGCCAGCAGACCGAGGGGGATCTATAATTCACCCCTCCACTTT
CASRPRGIYNSPLHF
>TRBD2|TRBV5-4|.|TRBJ2-7
TGTGCCAGCAGCCAATTTCCCGGGACTAGCGATCGGCAGTACTTC
CASSQFPGTSDRQYF
>.|TRBV11-2|.|TRBJ2-7
TGTGCCAGCAGCCTGAGGGAGGAGCAGTACTTC
CASSLREEQYF
>.|TRBV18|.|TRBJ2-4
TGTGCCAGCTCCCCCCTGACAGGATCAACTTCTGCCAAAAACATTCAGTACTTC
CASSPLTGSTSAKNIQYF
>TRBD1|TRBV25-1|.|TRBJ1-5
TGTGCCAGCAGTCTCACAGGGGGAGATCAGCCCCAGCATTTT
CASSLTGGDQPQHF
>.|TRBV18|.|TRBJ1-1
TGTGCCAGCTCACCACCGACAGTCAGCACTGAAGCTTTCTTT
CASSPPTVSTEAFF
>.|TRBV5-1|few|TRBJ1-1
TGCGCCAGCAGCTCAGGGGCAAACACTGAAGCTTTCTTT
CASSSGANTEAFF
>TRBD1|TRBV6-1|.|TRBJ2-1
TGTGCCAGCAGTGCCCCGGGACAGGGCCTAAATGAGCAGTTCTTC
CASSAPGQGLNEQFF
>.|TRBV18|few|TRBJ1-1
TGTGCCAGCTCACCATTAGGGGGGAACACTGAAGCTTTCTTT
CASSPLGGNTEAFF
>TRBD1|TRBV7-2|few|TRBJ2-5
TGTGCCAGCAGCTGGGCCTCGACAGGGGACAAGACCCAGTACTTC
CASSWASTGDKTQYF
>.|TRBV6-5|.|TRBJ1-1
TGTGCCAGCAGTTACACCGCGGGCCCCACTGAAGCTTTCTTT
CASSYTAGPTEAFF
>.|TRBV27|few|TRBJ1-2
TGTGCCAGCAGTTCACCAGGGTACCCATTTAGGGGTAATGGCTACACCTTC
CASSSPGYPFRGNGYTF